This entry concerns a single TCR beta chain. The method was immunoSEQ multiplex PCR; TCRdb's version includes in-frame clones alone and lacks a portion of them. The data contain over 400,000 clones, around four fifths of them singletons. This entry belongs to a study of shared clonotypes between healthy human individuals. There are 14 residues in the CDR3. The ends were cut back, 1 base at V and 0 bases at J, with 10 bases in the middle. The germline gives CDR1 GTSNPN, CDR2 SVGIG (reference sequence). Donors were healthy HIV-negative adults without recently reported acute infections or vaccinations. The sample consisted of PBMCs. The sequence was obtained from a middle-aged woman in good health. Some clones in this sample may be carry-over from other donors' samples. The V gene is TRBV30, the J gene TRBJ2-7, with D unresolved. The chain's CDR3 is CAWSGHESSYEQYF. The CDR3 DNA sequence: TGTGCCTGGAGTGGCCACGAGAGCTCCTACGAGCAGTACTTC.